A single sample gave rise to the 18 T cell receptor beta chains below, sequenced in a study of cytomegalovirus exposure and HLA in healthy donors. Amplification used 60 Vbeta primers and 13 Jbeta primers. TCRdb's copy holds only in-frame clones and misses some; the assay was immunoSEQ multiplex PCR. The sample features 55,000 to 85,000 clones, with about 1.7% in its top ten. The sequencing input was PBMCs. These receptors were taken from a woman aged 30 to 39 in good health and CMV-seronegative.

V usage is TRBV5-8 and J usage is TRBJ2-7; D perhaps matches TRBD1 (5 bases). Trimming cost V 2 bases and J 6 bases, with 15 bases left between them. Germline CDR1 SGHTS, CDR2 YDEGEE. This CDR3 is 14 amino acids long. CDR3 protein: CASSFRGPWGEQYF. In nucleotides, the CDR3 is TGTGCCAGCAGCTTTAGGGGTCCTTGGGGCGAGCAGTACTTC.

The J gene is TRBJ2-1, the V gene TRBV7-9; 7 bases line up with TRBD2. The CDR3 has 15 residues. V dropped 1 base and J dropped 9; count of bases not matched to a gene: 9. Germline CDR1 reads SEHNR; CDR2 reads FQNEAQ (reference sequence). CDR3 sequence: CASSLGLAPGSEQFF. CDR3 DNA: TGTGCCAGCAGCTTAGGACTAGCACCGGGCAGTGAGCAGTTCTTC.

This sequence joins TRBV27 and TRBJ1-2; possibly TRBD1 for D (5 bases). V was trimmed by 0 bases and J by 4 bases, leaving 12 bases between them. The CDR3 has 15 amino acids. Germline CDR1 is MNHEY and CDR2 is SMNVEV (reference sequence). The CDR3 bases are TGTGCCAGCAGTTTATCTTGGGGCGGGGTCTATGGCTACACCTTC. Translating it yields CASSLSWGGVYGYTF.

V usage is TRBV29-1 and J usage is TRBJ2-7; possibly TRBD2 for D (5 bases). The germline V and J ends were trimmed by 0 bases and 3 bases, with 12 bases remaining between them. The CDR3 consists of 14 residues. The germline V gene encodes CDR1 SQVTM and CDR2 ANQGSEA. This chain's CDR3 is CSVEDRTEGYEQYF. Here the CDR3 DNA reads TGCAGCGTTGAAGATAGGACCGAGGGCTACGAGCAGTACTTC.

This sequence joins TRBV4-3 and TRBJ2-7; 7 nucleotides line up with TRBD2. CDR3 length equals 16 residues. CDR1 is LGHNA, CDR2 YSLEER, per germline. V gave up 0 bases and J gave up 0 bases; unmatched junction bases: 5. The CDR3 DNA reads TGCGCCAGCAGCCAAGATGGTGGCGGGGGCTCCTACGAGCAGTACTTC. Residues: CASSQDGGGGSYEQYF.

V is TRBV18 and J is TRBJ2-2, with D tentatively TRBD1 (5 bases). This CDR3 has 14 amino acids. CDR1 and CDR2 (germline): KGHSH, LQKENI. V lost 1 base and J lost 5, with 8 bases in between. CDR3 nucleotide sequence: TGTGCCAGCTCACCACTACAGGTGACCGGGGAGCTGTTTTTT. It encodes CASSPLQVTGELFF. Full variable domain (rest looked up from reference TRBV18 and TRBJ2-2): NAGVMQNPRHLVRRRGQEARLRCSPMKGHSHVYWYRQLPEEGLKFMVYLQKENIIDESGMPKERFSAEFPKEGPSILRIQQVVRGDSAAYFCASSPLQVTGELFFGEGSRLTVL.

V is TRBV4-1 and J is TRBJ2-7; D is ambiguous. Germline values: CDR1 MGHRA, CDR2 YSYEKL. This CDR3 is 13 amino acids long. V was cut by 1 base and J by 1 base, with 5 bases left in between. CDR3 DNA: TGCGCCAGCAGCCAAGTCGGGTCCTACGAGCAGTACTTC. It encodes CASSQVGSYEQYF.

The chain has TRBV4-2 and TRBJ2-7; D might be TRBD1 (6 bases). V was trimmed by 0 bases and J by 5 bases, leaving 11 bases between them. The CDR3 is 14 amino acids. The germline V gene has CDR1 LGHNA and CDR2 YNFKEQ. The CDR3 spells CASSQDAGVNEQYF. The CDR3 nucleotides read TGTGCCAGCAGCCAAGATGCAGGGGTCAACGAGCAGTACTTC.

The chain recombines TRBV9 with TRBJ1-2; the match to TRBD1 covers 8 bases. Germline assignment: CDR1 SGDLS and CDR2 YYNGEE. Trimming at V came to 2 bases and at J to 4 bases, leaving 7 bases not matched to a gene. The CDR3 extends over 15 amino acids. CDR3 nucleotides: TGTGCCAGCAGCGTGGGACAGGCTTCCTCCTATGGCTACACCTTC. Translating gives CASSVGQASSYGYTF.

V and J are TRBV6-1 and TRBJ2-5, with D tentatively TRBD2 (5 bases). The CDR3 has 16 amino acids. V lost 2 bases and J lost 2, with 15 bases in between. From germline, CDR1 is MNHNS and CDR2 SASEGT. As DNA, the CDR3 is TGTGCCAGCAGTGAAAAGGGAGAGGAGATTCAAGAGACCCAGTACTTC. It yields the protein CASSEKGEEIQETQYF.

V and J are TRBV27 and TRBJ1-1; D gene ambiguous. The germline CDR1 and CDR2 sequences are MNHEY and SMNVEV (reference sequence). The CDR3 has 13 residues. With 10 bases removed from V and 4 bases from J, the gap between germline ends came to 16 bases. This CDR3 reads CAIGMSGGTEAFF. In DNA form, the CDR3 reads TGTGCCATTGGTATGTCGGGTGGCACTGAAGCTTTCTTT.

The rearrangement links TRBV18 to TRBJ2-7, with TRBD1 matching over 9 bases. The CDR3 is made up of 16 amino acids. V gave up 4 bases and J gave up 6 bases; unmatched junction bases: 13. Germline V gives CDR1 KGHSH, CDR2 LQKENI. The CDR3 reads CASSRTFAGTGPEQYF. CDR3 DNA: TGTGCCAGCTCACGAACGTTTGCCGGGACAGGGCCCGAGCAGTACTTC.

This rearrangement joins TRBV5-1 to TRBJ2-5; D perhaps matches TRBD1 (6 bases). The CDR3 is 14 residues long. V was shortened by 7 bases and J by 1 base, with 14 bases between the two germline ends. The germline gives CDR1 SGHRS, CDR2 YFSETQ. CDR3: CASRFPGVQETQYF. In DNA form, the CDR3 reads TGCGCCAGCCGATTTCCAGGGGTCCAAGAGACCCAGTACTTC.

The chain employs TRBV4-2 and TRBJ2-7; 8 bases map to TRBD1. Germline CDR1 LGHNA, CDR2 YNFKEQ. The length of the CDR3 is 15 residues. J lost 5 bases, V lost 2 bases, and 8 bases had no gene match. The DNA for the CDR3 is TGTGCCAGCAGCCAATCGACAGGGGCCATCAACGAGCAGTACTTC. Protein sequence: CASSQSTGAINEQYF.

The chain joins TRBV30 to TRBJ1-1; D perhaps matches TRBD1 (5 bases). Between the trimmed V and J ends, which lost 4 bases and 5 bases, there was a span of 11 bases. Germline CDR1 is GTSNPN and CDR2 is SVGIG (reference sequence). The CDR3 spans 12 residues. The CDR3 bases are TGTGCCTGGACAGGGTCCTGGACTGAAGCTTTCTTT. Protein sequence: CAWTGSWTEAFF.

A note on this clone: Its ends do not fully match the called genes, so a read error is possible. The rearrangement joins TRBV9 to TRBJ2-1, with 8 bases fitting TRBD2. Germline CDR1 and CDR2: SGDLS and YYNGEE. The CDR3 has 17 residues. CDR3 bases: TGTGCCAGCAGCGTAGTCCCACTAGCGGACTCCGACAATGAGCAGTTCTTC. Amino acids: CASSVVPLADSDNEQFF.

This sequence joins TRBV28 and TRBJ2-7; 7 bases match TRBD1. The CDR3 is 17 amino acids. V lost 1 base and J lost 3; bases outside the gene matches: 12. CDR1 MDHEN and CDR2 SYDVKM come from the germline V gene. The CDR3 sequence is CASSLYGFGQGDYEQYF. In nucleotides, the CDR3 is TGTGCCAGCAGTTTATACGGTTTCGGGCAGGGGGACTACGAGCAGTACTTC.

The chain carries TRBV10-3 and TRBJ1-1, with D perhaps TRBD1 (5 bases). The V gene lost 7 bases and the J gene lost 6 bases, with 18 bases spanning the gap. In germline, CDR1 is ENHRY, CDR2 SYGVKD. CDR3 length: 14 residues. The CDR3 loop is CAITLGQTASEAFF. CDR3 DNA sequence: TGTGCCATCACTCTCGGGCAGACAGCCTCTGAAGCTTTCTTT.